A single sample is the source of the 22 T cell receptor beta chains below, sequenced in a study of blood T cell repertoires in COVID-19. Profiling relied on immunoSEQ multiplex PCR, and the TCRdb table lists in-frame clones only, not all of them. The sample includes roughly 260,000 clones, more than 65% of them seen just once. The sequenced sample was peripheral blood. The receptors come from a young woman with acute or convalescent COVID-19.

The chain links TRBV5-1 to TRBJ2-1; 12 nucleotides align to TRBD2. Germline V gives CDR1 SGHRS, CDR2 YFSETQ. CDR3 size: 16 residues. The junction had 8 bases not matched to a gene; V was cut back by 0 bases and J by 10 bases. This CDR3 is CASSLAGGLAGNEQFF. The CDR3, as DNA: TGCGCCAGCAGCTTGGCCGGGGGACTAGCGGGTAACGAGCAGTTCTTC.

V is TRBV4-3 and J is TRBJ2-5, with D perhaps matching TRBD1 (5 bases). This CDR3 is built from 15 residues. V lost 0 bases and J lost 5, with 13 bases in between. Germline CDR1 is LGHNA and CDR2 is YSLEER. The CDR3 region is CASSQDFTPGETQYF. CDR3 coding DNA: TGCGCCAGCAGCCAAGATTTCACACCAGGGGAGACCCAGTACTTC.

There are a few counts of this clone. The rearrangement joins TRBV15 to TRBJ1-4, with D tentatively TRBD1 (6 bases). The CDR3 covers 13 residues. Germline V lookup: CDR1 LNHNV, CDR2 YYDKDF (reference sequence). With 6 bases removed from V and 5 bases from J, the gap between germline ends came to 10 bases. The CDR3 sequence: CATRARGNEKLFF. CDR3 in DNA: TGTGCCACCAGGGCCAGGGGAAATGAAAAACTGTTTTTT.

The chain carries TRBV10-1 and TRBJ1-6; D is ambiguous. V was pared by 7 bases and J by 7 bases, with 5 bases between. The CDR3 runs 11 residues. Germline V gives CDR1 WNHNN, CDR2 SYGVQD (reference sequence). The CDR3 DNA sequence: TGCGCCAGCACCCTGAATTCACCCCTCCACTTT. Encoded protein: CASTLNSPLHF.

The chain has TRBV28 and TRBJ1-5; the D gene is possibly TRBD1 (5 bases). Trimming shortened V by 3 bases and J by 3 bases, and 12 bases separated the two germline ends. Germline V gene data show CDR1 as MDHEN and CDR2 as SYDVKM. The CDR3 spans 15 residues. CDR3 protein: CASSFAGTTNQPQHF. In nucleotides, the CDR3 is TGTGCCAGCAGTTTCGCGGGGACCACCAATCAGCCCCAGCATTTT.

CDR3: CASSLSMVAGLRGDTIYF. CDR3 DNA sequence: TGTGCCAGCAGCTTATCTATGGTTGCAGGACTAAGAGGGGACACCATATATTTT. The chain employs TRBV7-8 and TRBJ1-3; D perhaps matches TRBD1 (5 bases). The CDR3 consists of 18 residues. The germline V and J ends were trimmed by 2 bases and 8 bases, with 25 bases remaining between them. Per germline, CDR1 SGHVS and CDR2 FQNEAQ. The full variable domain, its missing parts supplied by reference TRBV7-8 and TRBJ1-3, is GAGVSQSPRYKVAKRGQDVALRCDPISGHVSLFWYQQALGQGPEFLTYFQNEAQLDKSGLPSDRFFAERPEGSVSTLKIQRTQQEDSAVYLCASSLSMVAGLRGDTIYFGEGSWLTVV.

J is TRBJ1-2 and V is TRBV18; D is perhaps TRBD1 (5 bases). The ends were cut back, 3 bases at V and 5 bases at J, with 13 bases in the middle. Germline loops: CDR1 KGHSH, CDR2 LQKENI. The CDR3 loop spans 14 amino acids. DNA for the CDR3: TGTGCCAGCTCACCCCGACAGACTGATTATGGCTACACCTTC. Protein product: CASSPRQTDYGYTF.

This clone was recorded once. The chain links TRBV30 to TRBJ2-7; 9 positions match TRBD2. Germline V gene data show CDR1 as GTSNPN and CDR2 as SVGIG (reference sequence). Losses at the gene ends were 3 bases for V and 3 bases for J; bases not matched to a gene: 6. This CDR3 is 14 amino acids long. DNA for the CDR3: TGTGCCTGGAGGGCTAGCGGGGTATACTACGAGCAGTACTTC. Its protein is CAWRASGVYYEQYF.

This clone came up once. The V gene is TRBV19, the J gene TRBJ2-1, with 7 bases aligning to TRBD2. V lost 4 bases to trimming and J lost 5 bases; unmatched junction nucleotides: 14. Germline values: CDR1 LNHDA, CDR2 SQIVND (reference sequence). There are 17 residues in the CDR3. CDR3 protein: CASSTPNSGLRNNEQFF. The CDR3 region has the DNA TGTGCCAGTAGTACGCCCAATAGCGGGCTACGGAACAATGAGCAGTTCTTC. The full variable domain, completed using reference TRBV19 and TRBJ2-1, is DGGITQSPKYLFRKEGQNVTLSCEQNLNHDAMYWYRQDPGQGLRLIYYSQIVNDFQKGDIAEGYSVSREKKESFPLTVTSAQKNPTAFYLCASSTPNSGLRNNEQFFGPGTRLTVL.

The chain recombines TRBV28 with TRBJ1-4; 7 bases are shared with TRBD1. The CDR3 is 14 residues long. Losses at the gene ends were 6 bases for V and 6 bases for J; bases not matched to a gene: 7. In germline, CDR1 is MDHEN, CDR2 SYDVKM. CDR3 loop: CASRAGTADEKLFF. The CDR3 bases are TGTGCCAGCAGAGCCGGGACAGCAGATGAAAAACTGTTTTTT.

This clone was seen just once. The CDR3 loop reads CASSLVLGGEKLFF. The CDR3 DNA follows: TGCGCCAGCAGCTTGGTTCTCGGTGGTGAAAAACTGTTTTTT. This chain links TRBV5-1 with TRBJ1-4; D unclear. The germline V gene encodes CDR1 SGHRS and CDR2 YFSETQ. This CDR3 is built from 14 residues. V dropped 0 bases and J dropped 7 bases, with 10 bases sitting between them.

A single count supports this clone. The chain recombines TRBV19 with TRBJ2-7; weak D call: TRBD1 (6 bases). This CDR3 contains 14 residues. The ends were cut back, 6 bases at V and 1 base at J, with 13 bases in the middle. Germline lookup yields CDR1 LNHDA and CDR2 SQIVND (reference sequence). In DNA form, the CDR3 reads TGTGCCAGTAGGGGCCGGACAGATTCCTACGAGCAGTACTTC. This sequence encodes CASRGRTDSYEQYF.

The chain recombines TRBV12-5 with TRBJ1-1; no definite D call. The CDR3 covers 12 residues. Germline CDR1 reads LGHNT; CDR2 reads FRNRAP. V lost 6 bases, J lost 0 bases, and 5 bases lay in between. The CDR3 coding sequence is TGTGCTAGTGGGGCCCTGAACACTGAAGCTTTCTTT. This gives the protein CASGALNTEAFF.

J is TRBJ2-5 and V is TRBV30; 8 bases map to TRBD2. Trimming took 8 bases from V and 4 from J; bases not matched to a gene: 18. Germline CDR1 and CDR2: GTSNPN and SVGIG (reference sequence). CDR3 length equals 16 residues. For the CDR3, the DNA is TGTGCCCGATCGGACCGCAGCGGGAGTAGTTTAGAGACCCAGTACTTC. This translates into CARSDRSGSSLETQYF.

The CDR3 DNA is TGCGCCAGCAGCTTGATAGCCGGGGGGGATTCACCCCTCCACTTT. Translation: CASSLIAGGDSPLHF. This rearrangement joins TRBV5-1 to TRBJ1-6; tentative D call: TRBD1 (5 bases). The CDR3 loop spans 15 amino acids. Trimming removed 1 base from V and 8 bases from J, with 13 bases in between. Germline values: CDR1 SGHRS, CDR2 YFSETQ.

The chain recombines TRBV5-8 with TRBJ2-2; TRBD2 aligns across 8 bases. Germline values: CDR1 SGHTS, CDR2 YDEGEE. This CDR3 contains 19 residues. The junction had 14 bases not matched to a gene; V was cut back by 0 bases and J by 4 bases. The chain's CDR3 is CASSLAPYLAGWGTGELFF. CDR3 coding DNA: TGTGCCAGCAGCTTGGCCCCCTATTTAGCGGGATGGGGCACCGGGGAGCTGTTTTTT.

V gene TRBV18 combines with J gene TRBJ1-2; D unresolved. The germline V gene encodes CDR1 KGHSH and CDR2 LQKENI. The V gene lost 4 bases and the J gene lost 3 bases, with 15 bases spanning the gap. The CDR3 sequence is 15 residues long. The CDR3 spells CASSLNGRGDYGYTF. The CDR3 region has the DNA TGTGCCAGCTCACTAAATGGACGGGGTGACTATGGCTACACCTTC.

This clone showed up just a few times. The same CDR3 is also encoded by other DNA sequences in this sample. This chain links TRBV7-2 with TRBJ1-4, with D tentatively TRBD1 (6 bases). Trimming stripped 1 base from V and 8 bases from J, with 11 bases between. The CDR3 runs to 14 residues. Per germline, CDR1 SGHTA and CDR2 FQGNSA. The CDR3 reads CASSLGGLWEKLFF. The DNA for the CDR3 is TGTGCCAGCAGCTTAGGGGGGCTTTGGGAAAAACTGTTTTTT.

CDR3 loop: CASSRDSKETQYF. The CDR3 region has the DNA TGTGCCAGCAGCCGGGACAGCAAAGAGACCCAGTACTTC. The gene calls are TRBV6-5 and TRBJ2-5, with 7 bases aligning to TRBD1. In germline, CDR1 is MNHEY, CDR2 SVGAGI. Germline trimming cut 6 bases from V and 3 bases from J; bases unmatched to any gene: 4. This CDR3 contains 13 residues.

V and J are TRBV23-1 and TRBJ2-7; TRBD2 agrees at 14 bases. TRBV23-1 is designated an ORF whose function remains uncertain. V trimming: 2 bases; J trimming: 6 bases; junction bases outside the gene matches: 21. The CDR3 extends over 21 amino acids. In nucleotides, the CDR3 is TGCGCCAGCAGTCAACCAGGGACGGATCCGGGACTAGCGGGAGTTGTTCGCGAGCAGTACTTC. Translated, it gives CASSQPGTDPGLAGVVREQYF.

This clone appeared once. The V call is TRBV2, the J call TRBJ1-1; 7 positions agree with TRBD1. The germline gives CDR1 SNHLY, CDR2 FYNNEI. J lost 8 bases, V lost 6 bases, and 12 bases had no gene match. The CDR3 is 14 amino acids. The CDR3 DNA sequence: TGTGCCAGCAGAAGGGAACAGGGGCCACCGGAAGCTTTCTTT. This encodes CASRREQGPPEAFF.

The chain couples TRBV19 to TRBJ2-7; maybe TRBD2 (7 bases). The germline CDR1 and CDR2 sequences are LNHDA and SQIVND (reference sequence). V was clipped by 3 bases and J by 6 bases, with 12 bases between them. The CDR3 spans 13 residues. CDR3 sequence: CASSIRGAVEQYF. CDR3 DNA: TGTGCCAGTAGTATCCGGGGGGCTGTCGAGCAGTACTTC.